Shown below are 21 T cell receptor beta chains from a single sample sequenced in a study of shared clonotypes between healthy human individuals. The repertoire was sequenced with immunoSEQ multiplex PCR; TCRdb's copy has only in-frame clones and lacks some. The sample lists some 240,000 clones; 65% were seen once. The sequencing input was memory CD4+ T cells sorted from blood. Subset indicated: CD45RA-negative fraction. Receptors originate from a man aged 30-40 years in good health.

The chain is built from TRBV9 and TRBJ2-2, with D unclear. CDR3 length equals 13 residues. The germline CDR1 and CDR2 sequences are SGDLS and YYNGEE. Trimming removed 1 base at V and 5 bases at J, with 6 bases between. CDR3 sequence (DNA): TGTGCCAGCAGCGTACTGGGAACCGGGGAGCTGTTTTTT. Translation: CASSVLGTGELFF.

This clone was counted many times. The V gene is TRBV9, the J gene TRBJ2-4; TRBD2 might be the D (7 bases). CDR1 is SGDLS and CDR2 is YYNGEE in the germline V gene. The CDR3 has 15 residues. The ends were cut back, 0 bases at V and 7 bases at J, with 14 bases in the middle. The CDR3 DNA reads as TGTGCCAGCAGCGTAGCGCCGGGGGGCTTGAACATTCAGTACTTC. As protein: CASSVAPGGLNIQYF.

Written as DNA, the CDR3 is TGTGCCAGCAGTTATACCCCCCATAGCGCTACCTACGAGCAGTACTTC. It yields the protein CASSYTPHSATYEQYF. The V call is TRBV7-2, the J call TRBJ2-7, with D perhaps TRBD2 (5 bases). V lost 6 bases and J lost 2, with 20 bases in between. Per the germline V gene, CDR1 is SGHTA and CDR2 is FQGNSA. The CDR3 spans 16 residues.

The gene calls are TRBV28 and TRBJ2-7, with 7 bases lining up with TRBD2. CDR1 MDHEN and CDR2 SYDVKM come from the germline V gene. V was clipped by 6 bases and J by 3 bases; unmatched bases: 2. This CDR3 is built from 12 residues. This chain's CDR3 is CASSPSGYEQYF. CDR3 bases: TGTGCCAGCAGCCCTAGCGGCTACGAGCAGTACTTC.

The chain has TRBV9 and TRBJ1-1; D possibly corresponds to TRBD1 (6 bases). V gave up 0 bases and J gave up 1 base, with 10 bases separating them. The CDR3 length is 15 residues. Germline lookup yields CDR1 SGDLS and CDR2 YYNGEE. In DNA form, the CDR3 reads TGTGCCAGCAGCGTAGCGGGGGCCGGGAACACTGAAGCTTTCTTT. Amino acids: CASSVAGAGNTEAFF. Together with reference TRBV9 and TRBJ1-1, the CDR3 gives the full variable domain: DSGVTQTPKHLITATGQRVTLRCSPRSGDLSVYWYQQSLDQGLQFLIQYYNGEERAKGNILERFSAQQFPDLHSELNLSSLELGDSALYFCASSVAGAGNTEAFFGQGTRLTVV.

This CDR3 reads CASSPEKTGELFF. CDR3 bases: TGTGCCAGCAGCCCTGAAAAAACCGGGGAGCTGTTTTTT. The chain is built from TRBV9 and TRBJ2-2, with D unclear. Trimming removed 4 bases from V and 5 bases from J, with 9 bases in between. The germline gives CDR1 SGDLS, CDR2 YYNGEE. The CDR3 extends over 13 amino acids.

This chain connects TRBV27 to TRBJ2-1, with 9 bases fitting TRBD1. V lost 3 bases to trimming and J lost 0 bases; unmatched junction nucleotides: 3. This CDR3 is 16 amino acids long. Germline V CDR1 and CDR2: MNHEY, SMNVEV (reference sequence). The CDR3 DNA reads TGTGCCAGCAGTTTGACAGGGGGACTCTCCTACAATGAGCAGTTCTTC. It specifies CASSLTGGLSYNEQFF.

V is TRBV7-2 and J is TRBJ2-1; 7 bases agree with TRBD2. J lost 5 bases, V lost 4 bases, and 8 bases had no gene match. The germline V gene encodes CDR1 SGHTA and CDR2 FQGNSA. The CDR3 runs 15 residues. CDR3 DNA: TGTGCCAGCAGCTCCTCCGGGACTAACAACAATGAGCAGTTCTTC. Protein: CASSSSGTNNNEQFF.

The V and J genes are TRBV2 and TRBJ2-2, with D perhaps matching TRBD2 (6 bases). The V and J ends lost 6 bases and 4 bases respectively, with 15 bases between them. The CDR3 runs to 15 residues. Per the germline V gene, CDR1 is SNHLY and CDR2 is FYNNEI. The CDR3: CASSELGTGTGELFF. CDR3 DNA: TGTGCCAGCAGCGAACTCGGGACTGGCACCGGGGAGCTGTTTTTT.

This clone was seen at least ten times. The CDR3 reads CASSPGQGEDTQYF. Here the CDR3 DNA reads TGCGCCAGCAGCCCCGGACAGGGAGAGGATACGCAGTATTTT. J is TRBJ2-3 and V is TRBV5-1, with 8 bases aligning to TRBD1. The ends lost 4 bases at V and 6 bases at J; junction bases unmatched: 7. Germline V gene data show CDR1 as SGHRS and CDR2 as YFSETQ. This CDR3 comprises 14 residues.

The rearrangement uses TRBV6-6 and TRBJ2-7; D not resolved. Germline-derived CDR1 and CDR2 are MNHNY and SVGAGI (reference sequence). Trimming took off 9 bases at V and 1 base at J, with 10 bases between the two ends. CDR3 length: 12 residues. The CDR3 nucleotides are TGTGCCAGGCGTGGCCTATCCTACGAGCAGTACTTC. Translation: CARRGLSYEQYF.

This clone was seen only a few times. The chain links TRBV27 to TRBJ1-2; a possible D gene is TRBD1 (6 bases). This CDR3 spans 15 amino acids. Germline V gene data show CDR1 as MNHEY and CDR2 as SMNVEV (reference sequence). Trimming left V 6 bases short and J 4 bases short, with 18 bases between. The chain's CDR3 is CASRDRSLFGYGYTF. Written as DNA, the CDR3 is TGTGCCAGCAGGGACAGAAGCCTCTTTGGCTATGGCTACACCTTC.

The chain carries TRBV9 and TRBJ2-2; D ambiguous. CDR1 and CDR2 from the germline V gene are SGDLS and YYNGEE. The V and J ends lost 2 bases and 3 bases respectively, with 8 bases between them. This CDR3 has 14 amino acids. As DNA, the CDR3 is TGTGCCAGCAGCGTTACCAGATACACCGGGGAGCTGTTTTTT. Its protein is CASSVTRYTGELFF.

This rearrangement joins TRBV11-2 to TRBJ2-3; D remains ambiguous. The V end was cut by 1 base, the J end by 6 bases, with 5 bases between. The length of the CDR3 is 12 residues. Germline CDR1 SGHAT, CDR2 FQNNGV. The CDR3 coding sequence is TGTGCCAGCAGCTTAGGCCCGGATACGCAGTATTTT. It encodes CASSLGPDTQYF.

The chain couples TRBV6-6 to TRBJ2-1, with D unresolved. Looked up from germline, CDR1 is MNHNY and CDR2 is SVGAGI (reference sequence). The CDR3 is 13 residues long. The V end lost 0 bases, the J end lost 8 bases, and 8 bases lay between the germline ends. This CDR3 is CASSYSRGDEQFF. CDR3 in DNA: TGTGCCAGCAGTTACTCTCGTGGGGATGAGCAGTTCTTC.

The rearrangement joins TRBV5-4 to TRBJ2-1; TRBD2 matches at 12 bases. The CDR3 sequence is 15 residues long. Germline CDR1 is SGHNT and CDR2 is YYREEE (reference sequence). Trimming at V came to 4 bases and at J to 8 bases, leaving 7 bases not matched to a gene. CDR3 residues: CASSRRTSGVDEQFF. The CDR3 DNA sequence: TGTGCCAGCAGCCGACGGACTAGCGGGGTCGATGAGCAGTTCTTC.

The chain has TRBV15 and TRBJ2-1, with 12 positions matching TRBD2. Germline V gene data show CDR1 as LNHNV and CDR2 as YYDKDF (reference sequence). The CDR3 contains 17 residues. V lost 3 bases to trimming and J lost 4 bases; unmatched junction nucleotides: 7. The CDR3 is CATSRGSTSGGYNEQFF. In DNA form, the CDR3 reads TGTGCCACCAGCAGGGGATCGACTAGCGGGGGATACAATGAGCAGTTCTTC.

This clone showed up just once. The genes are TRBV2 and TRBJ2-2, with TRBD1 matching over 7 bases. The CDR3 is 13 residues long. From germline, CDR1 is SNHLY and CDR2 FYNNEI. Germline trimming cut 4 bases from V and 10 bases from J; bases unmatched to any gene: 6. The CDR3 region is CASSGRGLVELFF. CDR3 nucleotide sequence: TGTGCCAGCAGTGGTAGGGGGCTCGTGGAGCTGTTTTTT.

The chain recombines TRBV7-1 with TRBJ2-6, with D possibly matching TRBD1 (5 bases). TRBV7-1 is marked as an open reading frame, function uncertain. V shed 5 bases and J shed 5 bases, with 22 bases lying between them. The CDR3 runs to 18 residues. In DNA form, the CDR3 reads TGTGCCAGCAGCACAGAAAAACGAGGACAAAGTCGGGCCAACGTCCTGACTTTC. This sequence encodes CASSTEKRGQSRANVLTF.

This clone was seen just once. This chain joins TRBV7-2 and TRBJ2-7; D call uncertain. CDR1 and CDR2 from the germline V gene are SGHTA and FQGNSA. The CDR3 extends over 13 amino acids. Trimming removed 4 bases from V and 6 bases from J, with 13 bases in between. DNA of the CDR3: TGTGCCAGCAGCTATCCCGTTATATCCGAGCAGTACTTC. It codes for CASSYPVISEQYF.

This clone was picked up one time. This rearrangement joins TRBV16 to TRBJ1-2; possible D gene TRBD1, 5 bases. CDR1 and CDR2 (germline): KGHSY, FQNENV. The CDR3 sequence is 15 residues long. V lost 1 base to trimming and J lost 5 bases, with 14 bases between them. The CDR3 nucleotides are TGTGCCAGCAGCCAATTAGCGCTCGAGGGGTATGGCTACACCTTC. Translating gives CASSQLALEGYGYTF.